The 6 T cell receptor beta chains reported below all come from one sample, sequenced in a study of T cell repertoires in cytomegalovirus infection. These TCRs are of unknown antigen specificity. TCRdb passed the reads through MiXCR, listing each CDR3 protein once. This repertoire shows fewer than 900,000 distinct CDR3 sequences, 25% to 30% found once; its top ten account for under 15%. The sample was cultured CD8+ T cells from PBMCs, taken from culture after CMV antigen stimulation. The origin of the receptors is a human donor in good health (CMV status not recorded). Some clones in this sample may be carry-over from other donors' samples.

The chain employs TRBV9 and TRBJ1-2; 10 nucleotides line up with TRBD1. With 4 bases clipped from V and 7 bases from J, the junction kept 10 bases outside the gene matches. CDR1 and CDR2 (germline): SGDLS, YYNGEE. This CDR3 is built from 15 residues. In nucleotides, the CDR3 is TGTGCCAGCAGCCCCACCGGGACAGGGGATCTTGGCTACACCTTC. It specifies CASSPTGTGDLGYTF.

This clonotype was seen more than once but under ten times. The chain's CDR3 is CASSQEIRSPLHF. CDR3 nucleotides: TGCGCCAGCAGCCAAGAAATACGCTCACCCCTCCACTTT. The rearrangement joins TRBV4-1 to TRBJ1-6; no definite D call. Looked up from germline, CDR1 is MGHRA and CDR2 is YSYEKL. The germline V and J ends were trimmed by 0 bases and 10 bases, with 7 bases remaining between them. CDR3 length: 13 residues.

The chain uses TRBV2 and TRBJ2-6, with a tentative D call TRBD2 (5 bases). V lost 4 bases and J 0 bases, leaving 10 bases between the germline ends. The CDR3 spans 16 residues. Germline CDR1 reads SNHLY; CDR2 reads FYNNEI. The CDR3 loop reads CASSVRELSGANVLTF. The DNA of the CDR3 is TGTGCCAGCAGTGTCCGGGAACTCTCTGGGGCCAACGTCCTGACTTTC. Drawing the rest from reference TRBV2 and TRBJ2-6, the complete variable domain is EPEVTQTPSHQVTQMGQEVILRCVPISNHLYFYWYRQILGQKVEFLVSFYNNEISEKSEIFDDQFSVERPDGSNFTLKIRSTKLEDSAMYFCASSVRELSGANVLTFGAGSRLTVL.

This clonotype was observed a few times. J is TRBJ1-1 and V is TRBV20-1; unclear D gene. This CDR3 has 13 amino acids. V dropped 1 base and J dropped 2 bases, with 8 bases sitting between them. CDR1 is DFQATT and CDR2 is SNEGSKA in the germline V gene (reference sequence). This CDR3 reads CSARGAENTEAFF. The CDR3 nucleotides are TGCAGTGCTAGAGGAGCGGAAAACACTGAAGCTTTCTTT.

The chain couples TRBV14 to TRBJ2-1; 8 bases are a match to TRBD1. The V and J ends lost 3 bases and 2 bases, in that order; junction bases with no gene match: 6. There are 16 residues in the CDR3. CDR1 is SGHDN, CDR2 FVKESK, per germline. The chain's CDR3 is CASSHRGQGTYNEQFF. In DNA, the CDR3 is TGTGCCAGCAGCCACAGAGGACAGGGAACCTACAATGAGCAGTTCTTC.

The table lists this clonotype with a count of one. The CDR3 DNA follows: TGCAGTGCTAGAGGGGGGGAGTCTGTAGCGGAGACCCAGTACTTC. It specifies CSARGGESVAETQYF. The rearrangement uses TRBV20-1 and TRBJ2-5; D possibly corresponds to TRBD2 (6 bases). The germline V gene has CDR1 DFQATT and CDR2 SNEGSKA (reference sequence). CDR3 length: 15 residues. With 1 base removed from V and 5 bases from J, the gap between germline ends came to 17 bases.